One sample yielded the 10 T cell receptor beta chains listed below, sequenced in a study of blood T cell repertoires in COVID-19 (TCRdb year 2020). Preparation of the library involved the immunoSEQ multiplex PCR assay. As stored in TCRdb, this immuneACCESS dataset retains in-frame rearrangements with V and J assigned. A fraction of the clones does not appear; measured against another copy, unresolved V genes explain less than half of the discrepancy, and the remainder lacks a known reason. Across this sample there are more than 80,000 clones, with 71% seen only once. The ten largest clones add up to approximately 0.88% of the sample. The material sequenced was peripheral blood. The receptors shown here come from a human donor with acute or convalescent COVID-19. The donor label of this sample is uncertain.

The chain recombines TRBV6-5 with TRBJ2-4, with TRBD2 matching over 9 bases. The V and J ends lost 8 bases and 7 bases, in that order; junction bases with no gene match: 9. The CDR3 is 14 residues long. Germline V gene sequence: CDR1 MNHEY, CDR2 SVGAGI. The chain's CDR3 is CASAGGAGRNIQYF. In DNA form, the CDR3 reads TGTGCCAGCGCGGGAGGGGCGGGGCGGAACATTCAGTACTTC.

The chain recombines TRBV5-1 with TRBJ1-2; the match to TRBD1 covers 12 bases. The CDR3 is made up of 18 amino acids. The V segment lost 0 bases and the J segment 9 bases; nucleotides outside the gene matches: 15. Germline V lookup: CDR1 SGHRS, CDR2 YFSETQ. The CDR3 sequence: CASSLGPGGTGGSNSYTF. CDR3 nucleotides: TGCGCCAGCAGCTTGGGCCCTGGCGGGACAGGGGGCAGTAACAGCTACACCTTC. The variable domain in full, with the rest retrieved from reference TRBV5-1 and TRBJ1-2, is KAGVTQTPRYLIKTRGQQVTLSCSPISGHRSVSWYQQTPGQGLQFLFEYFSETQRNKGNFPGRFSGRQFSNSRSEMNVSTLELGDSALYLCASSLGPGGTGGSNSYTFGSGTRLTVV.

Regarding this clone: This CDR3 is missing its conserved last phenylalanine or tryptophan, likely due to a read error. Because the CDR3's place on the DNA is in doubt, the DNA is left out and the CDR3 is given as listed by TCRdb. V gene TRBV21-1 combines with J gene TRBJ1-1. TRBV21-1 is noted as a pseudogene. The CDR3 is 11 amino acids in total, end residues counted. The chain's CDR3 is CASSKAPRGAS.

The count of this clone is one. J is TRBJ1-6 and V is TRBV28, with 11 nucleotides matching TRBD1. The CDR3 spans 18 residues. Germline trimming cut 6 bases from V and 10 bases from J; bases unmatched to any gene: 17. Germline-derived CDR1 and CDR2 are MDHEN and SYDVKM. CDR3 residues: CASRPFRGTGGIGSPLHF. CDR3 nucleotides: TGTGCCAGCAGACCTTTCCGAGGGACAGGGGGAATAGGATCACCCCTCCACTTT. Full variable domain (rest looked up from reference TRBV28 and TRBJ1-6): DVKVTQSSRYLVKRTGEKVFLECVQDMDHENMFWYRQDPGLGLRLIYFSYDVKMKEKGDIPEGYSVSREKKERFSLILESASTNQTSMYLCASRPFRGTGGIGSPLHFGNGTRLTVT.

In DNA, the CDR3 is TGTGCCATCAGTGGTCAAGGGACTAGCGGAAACACCATATATTTT. It yields the protein CAISGQGTSGNTIYF. V gene TRBV10-3 combines with J gene TRBJ1-3; maybe TRBD1 (5 bases). Germline V lookup: CDR1 ENHRY, CDR2 SYGVKD. This CDR3 spans 15 amino acids. Trimming shortened V by 4 bases and J by 4 bases, and 14 bases separated the two germline ends.

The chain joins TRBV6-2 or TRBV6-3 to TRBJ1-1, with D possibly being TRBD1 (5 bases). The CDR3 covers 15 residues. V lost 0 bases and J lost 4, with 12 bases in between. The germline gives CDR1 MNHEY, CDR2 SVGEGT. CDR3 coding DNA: TGTGCCAGCAGTTACTCAGGGGTCGGTGGCACTGAAGCTTTCTTT. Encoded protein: CASSYSGVGGTEAFF.

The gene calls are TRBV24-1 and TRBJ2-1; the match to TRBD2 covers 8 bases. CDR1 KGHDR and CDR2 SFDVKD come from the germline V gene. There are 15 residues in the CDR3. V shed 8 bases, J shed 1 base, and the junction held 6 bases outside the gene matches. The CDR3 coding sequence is TGTGCCACCACGGGTAGCGGGGATTCCTACAATGAGCAGTTCTTC. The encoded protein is CATTGSGDSYNEQFF.

In DNA form, the CDR3 reads TGCGCCAGCAGCCCGGGACTCCAGCTTGGCTACACCTTC. It codes for CASSPGLQLGYTF. This chain links TRBV5-1 with TRBJ1-2, with a tentative D call TRBD1 (5 bases). Trimming cost V 4 bases and J 7 bases, with 14 bases left between them. The CDR3 has 13 residues. CDR1 is SGHRS, CDR2 YFSETQ, per germline.

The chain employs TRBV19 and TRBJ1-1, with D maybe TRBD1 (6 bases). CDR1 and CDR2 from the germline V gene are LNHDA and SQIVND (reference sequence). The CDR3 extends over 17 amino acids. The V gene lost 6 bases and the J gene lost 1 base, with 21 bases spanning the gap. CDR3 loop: CASSPQVGQLKNTEAFF. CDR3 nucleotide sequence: TGTGCCAGTAGCCCCCAGGTAGGACAGCTCAAGAACACTGAAGCTTTCTTT.

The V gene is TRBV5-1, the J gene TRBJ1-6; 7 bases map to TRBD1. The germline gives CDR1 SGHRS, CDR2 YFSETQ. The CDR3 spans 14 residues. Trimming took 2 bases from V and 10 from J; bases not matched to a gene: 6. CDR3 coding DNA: TGCGCCAGCAGCTTTACAGGGGCGGTCTCACCCCTCCACTTT. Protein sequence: CASSFTGAVSPLHF.